This T cell receptor (beta chain) was recorded in a study of blood T cell repertoires in COVID-19 (dated by TCRdb to between 2020 and 2021). For the wider study: Samples from collaborators originated in the United States, Italy and Spain and spanned both the acute and convalescent phases of COVID-19. The material from the prospective study consisted of cDNA or gDNA derived from T cells, B-cell-depleted T cells, or PBMCs. Subjects who had been exposed to COVID-19, were actively infected with it, or had recovered from it provided the deeply sampled blood TCRbeta repertoires that made up the dataset. The repertoires were made available in a free public database intended to serve as a resource for research on the immune response to SARS-CoV-2. The samples were drawn from two sources: the first 160 participants of the ongoing ImmuneRACE study, and 1,200 or so subjects contributed by 6 global collaborators. A de-identified subject ID, COVID-19 status, age in years and sex were almost always included in the sample metadata. Where available, HLA class I and class II types were obtained from metadata supplied by the sample provider rather than from assay-based typing.

Worth noting for this clone: The specificity of this receptor is unknown. The sample holds no much larger clone one base away, and base qualities are not on file. The same CDR3 can be traced to other DNA sequences in this sample.

The collaborating institutions used their own protocols to collect whole blood in K2EDTA tubes. For TCRbeta analysis, collaborators shipped samples as frozen whole blood, isolated PBMCs, or DNA extracted from either of those sample types. Overall results and qualifications from the work: Clinical and demographic metadata were provided uncurated, with the amount varying by source and participant.

The germline V gene (reference sequence) provides CDR1 MNHEY and CDR2 SMNVEV. From V the trimming removes 4 bases and from J it removes 5 bases, while the gene matches leave 13 bases of the junction unaccounted for. There are 16 amino acids in the CDR3, from cysteine to phenylalanine inclusive. Of all the DNA, just the CDR3 is kept, 48 bases in frame from base 1. The immunoSEQ Assay, a bias-controlled multiplex PCR, was used to amplify TCRbeta CDR3 regions from genomic DNA. The authors' pipeline ran thus. Nucleated cell counts per sample were estimated from amplification of reference gene primers within the assay. Sequence reads were collapsed and filtered to measure the absolute abundance of every unique TCRbeta CDR3 rearrangement. Productive Simpson clonality was computed per sample as the square root of Simpson's diversity index over productive rearrangements. TCRdb obtained this table from immuneACCESS and retained in-frame rearrangements with V and J assigned. These tables miss some clones; where compared with another copy, unresolved V genes account for less than half of the shortfall, and the remainder is unexplained. V and J calls and clone size are given by that table; D and trimming were obtained from the DNA. This sample comprises about 200,000 clones, approximately 88% of them detected only once. The ten largest clones represent 27% of the sample.

The source of this sequence is a man aged 35 to 55 with acute or convalescent COVID-19. This chain joins TRBV27 to TRBJ2-5, and 7 junctional nucleotides match TRBD1. The sequenced sample consisted of peripheral blood. CDR3 loop: CASSYTSTGSRETQYF. The nucleotide sequence reads as follows: TGTGCCAGCAGTTACACTTCGACAGGGAGCCGGGAGACCCAGTACTTC.